This T cell receptor beta chain derives from a study of blood T cell repertoires in COVID-19. Study-level background: The study drew acute and convalescent COVID-19 samples from the United States, Italy and Spain. Sources were T cells, B-cell-depleted T cells, or PBMCs; the material itself was cDNA or gDNA.

V was shortened by 0 bases and J by 6 bases, with 7 bases between the two germline ends. The CDR3 is 13 amino acids. Germline CDR1 reads SGDLS; CDR2 reads YYNGEE. Clones were sequenced by immunoSEQ multiplex PCR, and TCRdb holds only the in-frame ones, with some missing. This table holds more than 110,000 clones, under 80% found once. The sequence was obtained from a man at least 80 years old with acute or convalescent COVID-19. This sequence joins TRBV9 and TRBJ2-1; the D is unclear. Sequenced sample: peripheral blood. The CDR3: CASSVGLFNEQFF. CDR3 coding DNA: TGTGCCAGCAGCGTAGGACTCTTCAATGAGCAGTTCTTC.